One sample yielded the 26 T cell receptor beta chains listed below, sequenced in a study of cytomegalovirus exposure and HLA in healthy donors. This PCR relied on a set of 60 Vbeta primers and 13 Jbeta primers. Measured with immunoSEQ multiplex PCR; TCRdb has only the in-frame clones, and not every one. The data contain around 130,000 clones, 77% of them singletons. Material: PBMCs. The origin of the receptors is a man aged 18 to 35 in good health and CMV-seropositive.

This chain joins TRBV5-8 and TRBJ1-2; TRBD1 aligns across 7 bases. The germline gives CDR1 SGHTS, CDR2 YDEGEE. Trimming at V came to 3 bases and at J to 5 bases, leaving 7 bases not matched to a gene. This CDR3 comprises 14 residues. The CDR3 region has the DNA TGTGCCAGCAGCTACCGACAGGGAGTGTATGGCTACACCTTC. Its protein is CASSYRQGVYGYTF.

The chain combines TRBV19 with TRBJ1-5; 10 bases are a match to TRBD1. The germline CDR1 and CDR2 sequences are LNHDA and SQIVND (reference sequence). The CDR3 length is 18 residues. Trimming at V came to 5 bases and at J to 3 bases, leaving 13 bases not matched to a gene. The CDR3 coding sequence is TGTGCCAGTAGTCAACCTCCGACAGGGGGCATGATCAATCAGCCCCAGCATTTT. Residues: CASSQPPTGGMINQPQHF.

The table lists this clone with a few counts. The chain recombines TRBV11-2 with TRBJ2-7, with 7 bases aligning to TRBD2. The V gene end was trimmed by 1 base and the J gene end by 3 bases; junction bases not matched to a gene: 18. This CDR3 is built from 19 residues. Looked up from germline, CDR1 is SGHAT and CDR2 is FQNNGV. The CDR3 loop is CASSLVLGVGLAEFYEQYF. The CDR3 bases are TGTGCCAGCAGCTTAGTACTAGGGGTTGGGCTAGCGGAATTCTACGAGCAGTACTTC.

The chain links TRBV6-1 to TRBJ1-2; 8 bases are a match to TRBD1. Germline CDR1 and CDR2: MNHNS and SASEGT. The ends lost 2 bases at V and 5 bases at J; junction bases unmatched: 13. This CDR3 has 17 residues. The CDR3: CASSEWDRTLLDYGYTF. In DNA form, the CDR3 reads TGTGCCAGCAGTGAATGGGACAGGACGCTCCTTGATTATGGCTACACCTTC.

The chain has TRBV6-1 and TRBJ2-7; D gene uncertain. There are 11 residues in the CDR3. Germline V gives CDR1 MNHNS, CDR2 SASEGT. Trimming took 7 bases from V and 9 from J, leaving 13 bases between them. CDR3: CASKERGWQYF. Here the CDR3 DNA reads TGTGCCAGCAAAGAACGAGGATGGCAGTACTTC.

The rearrangement links TRBV14 to TRBJ1-2; TRBD1 matches 9 bases. The germline gives CDR1 SGHDN, CDR2 FVKESK. The junction had 10 bases not matched to a gene; V was cut back by 4 bases and J by 7 bases. There are 15 residues in the CDR3. CDR3 DNA: TGTGCCAGCAGCCGGGGTTGGGACAGGGCGAGTGGCTACACCTTC. Its translation: CASSRGWDRASGYTF.

The chain recombines TRBV10-2 with TRBJ2-7, with D unresolved. The CDR3 totals 14 residues. Trimming stripped 5 bases from V and 8 bases from J, with 19 bases between. CDR1 and CDR2 from the germline V gene are WSHSY and SAAADI. The CDR3 spells CASSTLKLAGQQYF. As DNA, the CDR3 is TGCGCCAGCAGTACGTTAAAGCTGGCAGGCCAGCAGTACTTC.

The V gene is TRBV4-1, the J gene TRBJ1-1, with D maybe TRBD1 (6 bases). With 3 bases removed from V and 1 base from J, the gap between germline ends came to 12 bases. CDR1 and CDR2 from the germline V gene are MGHRA and YSYEKL. This CDR3 is built from 15 residues. The CDR3 loop is CASSHLTGQNTEAFF. The CDR3 DNA is TGCGCCAGCAGCCACTTGACGGGACAGAACACTGAAGCTTTCTTT.

Worth noting for this clone: The sample carries other DNA sequences with the same CDR3. This chain uses TRBV27 with TRBJ2-7, with TRBD2 matching 12 bases. CDR1 is MNHEY and CDR2 is SMNVEV in the germline V gene (reference sequence). CDR3 length: 14 residues. J lost 7 bases, V lost 6 bases, and 7 bases had no gene match. The CDR3 DNA sequence: TGTGCCAGCAGCCTCGGACTAGCGGGAAAGGAGCAGTACTTC. It specifies CASSLGLAGKEQYF.

The J gene is TRBJ1-2, the V gene TRBV5-4, with TRBD1 matching over 12 bases. V shed 0 bases, J shed 5 bases, and the junction held 2 bases outside the gene matches. The germline V gene has CDR1 SGHNT and CDR2 YYREEE (reference sequence). The CDR3 extends over 15 amino acids. The CDR3 loop is CASSLGGQGAYGYTF. Written as DNA, the CDR3 is TGTGCCAGCAGCTTGGGGGGACAGGGGGCATATGGCTACACCTTC. Full variable domain (outside the CDR3, taken from reference TRBV5-4 and TRBJ1-2): ETGVTQSPTHLIKTRGQQVTLRCSSQSGHNTVSWYQQALGQGPQFIFQYYREEENGRGNFPPRFSGLQFPNYSSELNVNALELDDSALYLCASSLGGQGAYGYTFGSGTRLTVV.

In its sample, this clone is medium-sized. V is TRBV5-5 and J is TRBJ2-1; 14 positions match TRBD2. The CDR3 has 17 amino acids. V dropped 5 bases and J dropped 4; count of bases not matched to a gene: 8. Germline V gene lookup returns CDR1 SGHKS and CDR2 YYEKEE (reference sequence). CDR3 sequence reads: CASRPTSGRAGYNEQFF. The CDR3 nucleotides are TGTGCCAGCAGGCCGACTAGCGGGAGGGCGGGTTACAATGAGCAGTTCTTC. Complete variable domain (other parts from reference TRBV5-5 and TRBJ2-1): DAGVTQSPTHLIKTRGQQVTLRCSPISGHKSVSWYQQVLGQGPQFIFQYYEKEERGRGNFPDRFSARQFPNYSSELNVNALLLGDSALYLCASRPTSGRAGYNEQFFGPGTRLTVL.

The chain uses TRBV9 and TRBJ2-3; possible D gene TRBD1, 5 bases. Germline values: CDR1 SGDLS, CDR2 YYNGEE. Trimming cost V 0 bases and J 2 bases, with 13 bases left between them. The CDR3 length is 16 residues. For the CDR3, the DNA is TGTGCCAGCAGCGTAGCTATGTGGGGCTTCACAGATACGCAGTATTTT. Amino acid sequence: CASSVAMWGFTDTQYF.

This clone was seen more than once but under ten times. This chain joins TRBV5-1 and TRBJ1-2, with D maybe TRBD1 (5 bases). The CDR3 loop spans 12 amino acids. V was cut by 5 bases and J by 4 bases, with 9 bases left in between. From germline, CDR1 is SGHRS and CDR2 YFSETQ. The CDR3 region has the DNA TGCGCCAGCAGAAGCGGGGGCTATGGCTACACCTTC. Translated: CASRSGGYGYTF.

The chain couples TRBV28 to TRBJ2-1, with TRBD2 as a possible D gene (5 bases). The germline V and J ends were trimmed by 4 bases and 9 bases, with 10 bases remaining between them. The CDR3 covers 12 residues. Germline-derived CDR1 and CDR2 are MDHEN and SYDVKM. The CDR3, as DNA: TGTGCCAGCAGTTCCCGTCGGGGTGAGCAGTTCTTC. This encodes CASSSRRGEQFF.

This rearrangement joins TRBV30 to TRBJ2-2, with D possibly matching TRBD1 (7 bases). This CDR3 spans 16 amino acids. Germline CDR1 is GTSNPN and CDR2 is SVGIG (reference sequence). V lost 1 base and J lost 6, with 18 bases in between. CDR3 nucleotide sequence: TGTGCCTGGAGTGGTTCAGGGGGAGGTTTGTCCGGGGAGCTGTTTTTT. This gives the protein CAWSGSGGGLSGELFF.

The chain employs TRBV6-5 and TRBJ1-1; no clear D gene. V was trimmed by 1 base and J by 1 base, leaving 4 bases between them. CDR1 is MNHEY and CDR2 is SVGAGI in the germline V gene. The CDR3 runs 13 residues. CDR3 protein: CASSYYGNTEAFF. The DNA of the CDR3 is TGTGCCAGCAGTTACTACGGGAACACTGAAGCTTTCTTT.

This clone was counted once. The V call is TRBV11-3, the J call TRBJ1-1; TRBD1 aligns across 7 bases. The germline gives CDR1 SGHNT, CDR2 YENEEA. CDR3 length: 16 amino acids. V lost 5 bases, J lost 1 base, and 10 bases stayed unmatched. The CDR3 sequence is CASSPHSTGTNTEAFF. In nucleotides, the CDR3 is TGTGCCAGCAGCCCCCATTCGACAGGGACGAACACTGAAGCTTTCTTT.

This clone has only one observation. This sequence joins TRBV7-9 and TRBJ2-3, with TRBD2 matching 7 bases. The CDR3 has 15 residues. Per the germline V gene, CDR1 is SEHNR and CDR2 is FQNEAQ (reference sequence). V was pared by 0 bases and J by 5 bases, with 5 bases of the junction left unmatched. The CDR3 coding sequence is TGTGCCAGCAGCTTAGCGGGGATAGCGGGAGATACGCAGTATTTT. Translated: CASSLAGIAGDTQYF.

This chain links TRBV27 with TRBJ2-2; TRBD2 matches at 10 bases. V gave up 7 bases and J gave up 6 bases; unmatched junction bases: 5. From germline, CDR1 is MNHEY and CDR2 SMNVEV (reference sequence). There are 14 residues in the CDR3. CDR3 residues: CASTSAGGPGELFF. The CDR3 DNA reads as TGTGCCAGCACTTCAGCGGGGGGGCCCGGGGAGCTGTTTTTT.

The sample holds a few counts of this clone. V gene TRBV27 combines with J gene TRBJ2-1, with 10 bases aligning to TRBD2. Germline V gene lookup returns CDR1 MNHEY and CDR2 SMNVEV (reference sequence). V trimming: 3 bases; J trimming: 8 bases; junction bases outside the gene matches: 10. The length of the CDR3 is 16 residues. CDR3 amino acids: CASSFLPSGSYHEQFF. The CDR3 DNA follows: TGTGCCAGCAGTTTCCTCCCTAGCGGGAGTTACCATGAGCAGTTCTTC.

The count of this clone is one. This rearrangement joins TRBV27 to TRBJ2-6; perhaps TRBD2 as D (5 bases). CDR3 length: 15 residues. Germline V lookup: CDR1 MNHEY, CDR2 SMNVEV (reference sequence). Trimming took 5 bases from V and 2 from J, leaving 10 bases between them. CDR3 sequence reads: CASSPKRAGANVLTF. CDR3 DNA: TGTGCCAGCAGTCCCAAGAGGGCTGGGGCCAACGTCCTGACTTTC.

This chain uses TRBV5-6 with TRBJ1-3; D gene ambiguous. CDR1 is SGHDT and CDR2 is YYEEEE in the germline V gene. Trimming shortened V by 3 bases and J by 0 bases, and 16 bases separated the two germline ends. The CDR3 sequence is 17 residues long. The CDR3 sequence: CASSSRVQISSGNTIYF. The CDR3 DNA follows: TGTGCCAGCAGCTCTCGGGTTCAGATAAGCTCTGGAAACACCATATATTTT.

The rearrangement joins TRBV10-3 to TRBJ1-2; D might be TRBD1 (5 bases). V dropped 2 bases and J dropped 8 bases, with 21 bases sitting between them. The CDR3 covers 16 residues. From germline, CDR1 is ENHRY and CDR2 SYGVKD. This chain's CDR3 is CAISEPLDTDAWGYTF. CDR3 DNA sequence: TGTGCCATCAGTGAGCCTTTGGACACCGATGCTTGGGGCTACACCTTC.

V usage is TRBV7-9 and J usage is TRBJ2-3; 8 bases agree with TRBD1. The V segment lost 6 bases and the J segment 10 bases; nucleotides outside the gene matches: 6. Germline loops: CDR1 SEHNR, CDR2 FQNEAQ (reference sequence). CDR3 length: 12 amino acids. Written as DNA, the CDR3 is TGTGCCAGCAGTCTGACAGGGGATCCGCAGTATTTT. The encoded protein is CASSLTGDPQYF. The entire variable domain, with the rest obtained from reference TRBV7-9 and TRBJ2-3, is as follows: DTGVSQNPRHKITKRGQNVTFRCDPISEHNRLYWYRQTLGQGPEFLTYFQNEAQLEKSRLLSDRFSAERPKGSFSTLEIQRTEQGDSAMYLCASSLTGDPQYFGPGTRLTVL.

This clone was detected only a few times. This chain joins TRBV29-1 and TRBJ2-7; a possible D gene is TRBD1 (5 bases). Per the germline V gene, CDR1 is SQVTM and CDR2 is ANQGSEA. There are 14 residues in the CDR3. V lost 2 bases to trimming and J lost 6 bases, with 17 bases between them. The CDR3 DNA follows: TGCAGCGTTGAATCCGGGTTGGGGCCTACCGAGCAGTACTTC. This encodes CSVESGLGPTEQYF.

The J gene is TRBJ2-7, the V gene TRBV6-5, with TRBD2 as a possible D gene (5 bases). The V and J ends lost 8 bases and 2 bases respectively, with 13 bases between them. CDR3 length: 13 residues. CDR1 and CDR2 (germline): MNHEY, SVGAGI. CDR3 region: CASESDFTYEQYF. As DNA, the CDR3 is TGTGCCAGCGAGTCGGACTTTACCTACGAGCAGTACTTC.